This T cell receptor beta chain was recovered during a study of post-analysis software for immune sequencing data. Study-level findings and limits: Four or five TRBV segments occurring more often in patients than controls included TRBV5-6, TRBV5-1 and TRBV20-1.

A word on this clonotype: Antigen unknown.

Unique molecular identifiers featured in each of the TCR beta cDNA libraries. Hundreds of thousands of cDNA molecules came from roughly 0.93 to 9.6 million T cells. Each CDR3 protein is one row after TCRdb ran MiXCR on the PCR reads. Among hundreds of thousands of distinct CDR3 sequences, more than 50% were seen once, and the ten largest hold over 9%. Germline values: CDR1 DFQATT, CDR2 SNEGSKA (reference sequence). V shed 7 bases and J shed 0 bases, with 13 bases lying between them. The CDR3 covers 14 residues. The chain employs TRBV20-1 and TRBJ2-1; D is possibly TRBD1 or TRBD2 (5 bases each). This clonotype was sampled from a girl aged 2 to 10 with multiple sclerosis. Sequenced: blood. The CDR3 DNA reads as TGCAGTGGCCCGAACGGGGCCTCCTACAATGAGCAGTTCTTC. Amino acids: CSGPNGASYNEQFF.